This is a list of T cell receptor beta chains from one sample in a study of blood T cell repertoires in COVID-19. Profiling relied on immunoSEQ multiplex PCR, and the TCRdb table lists in-frame clones only, not all of them. The profile shows about 140,000 clones, roughly 84% of them singletons. Sequencing was done on a sample of peripheral blood. The receptors were gathered from a man aged 25-40 years with COVID-19, enrolled during active disease. Each CDR3 is given with its conserved first and last residue. The D gene is left open where the match is weak. Part of the rows lack a size; the others show once, few, many or a class for expanded clones.

NA	NA	TRBV7-2	TRBJ2-1	TGTGCCAGCAGTTCTCGGCAGGGCCACAATGAGCAGTTCTTC	CASSSRQGHNEQFF
NA	NA	TRBV10-3	TRBJ2-1	TGTGCCATCTGGCCGGGAGACGGAGATGAGCAGTTCTTC	CAIWPGDGDEQFF
NA	NA	TRBV18	TRBJ2-5	TGTGCCAGCTCCCAATCAGTTCAAGAGACCCAGTACTTC	CASSQSVQETQYF
NA	TRBD2	TRBV6-5	TRBJ2-7	TGTGCCAGCAGTTCGGGGGGAGGCCTACGGGAGCAGTACTTC	CASSSGGGLREQYF
NA	TRBD1	TRBV2	TRBJ1-1	TGTGCCACCCAAGGGACAGCTACTGAAGCTTTCTTT	CATQGTATEAFF
NA	NA	TRBV14	TRBJ2-5	TGTGCCAGCAGCCGTTCTCTCGGAGAGACCCAGTACTTC	CASSRSLGETQYF
NA	TRBD1	TRBV11-2	TRBJ1-3	TGTGCCAGCAACGATGACAGGGGCGGAAACACCATATATTTT	CASNDDRGGNTIYF
NA	TRBD1	TRBV19	TRBJ1-1	TGTGCCAGTAGTATCGGGACAGACACTGAAGCTTTCTTT	CASSIGTDTEAFF
NA	NA	TRBV3-1/TRBV3-2	TRBJ2-1	TGTGCCAGCAGCCAAGAAGTAGAAAACAATGAGCAGTTCTTC	CASSQEVENNEQFF
NA	TRBD2	TRBV29-1	TRBJ2-1	TGCAGCGGCGGGAGGGCCTACAATGAGCAGTTCTTC	CSGGRAYNEQFF
NA	NA	TRBV14	TRBJ1-6	TGTGCCAGCAGCCAAGCAGGGGATAATTCACCCCTCCACTTT	CASSQAGDNSPLHF
NA	TRBD2	TRBV10-2	TRBJ2-7	TGCGCCAGCAGCGGACTAGTTGTCGCGGGGGAGCAGTACTTC	CASSGLVVAGEQYF
NA	NA	TRBV2	TRBJ2-1	TGTGCCAGCAGTGAAGAACTTGCCACCAATGAGCAGTTCTTC	CASSEELATNEQFF
NA	NA	TRBV3-1/TRBV3-2	TRBJ2-5	TGTGCCAGCGGCGGGACAGCCGAATCACAAGAGACCCAGTACTTC	CASGGTAESQETQYF
NA	NA	TRBV3-1/TRBV3-2	TRBJ2-3	TGTGCCAGCAGCCAGGGCGCCCGCGGGGAGGGCACAGATACGCAGTATTTT	CASSQGARGEGTDTQYF
NA	TRBD2	TRBV27	TRBJ2-7	TGTGCCAGCAGTTTAGATGGAGCGGGACCCTACGAGCAGTACTTC	CASSLDGAGPYEQYF
NA	TRBD1	TRBV7-8	TRBJ1-1	TGTGCCAGCAGCTACGGGACAGGGGCTGAAGCTTTCTTT	CASSYGTGAEAFF
NA	TRBD1	TRBV3-1/TRBV3-2	TRBJ2-2	TGTGCCAGCAGCCTAAGGACAGGGAAGGCCGGGGAGCTGTTTTTT	CASSLRTGKAGELFF
NA	TRBD2	TRBV6-6	TRBJ2-7	TGTGCCAGCAGACTAGCGGGAGTTCTCGGCGAGCAGTACTTC	CASRLAGVLGEQYF
once	NA	TRBV10-3	TRBJ2-6	TGTGCCATCAGTGAGTCCGCACCGGGGAGCTCTGGGGCCAACGTCCTGACTTTC	CAISESAPGSSGANVLTF
NA	TRBD2	TRBV5-1	TRBJ2-7	TGCGCCAGCGGGACTACCCTCGACCCCTACGAGCAGTACTTC	CASGTTLDPYEQYF
NA	NA	TRBV2	TRBJ2-1	TGTGCCAGCGGGCCCCTCCCGGGGTTCTACAATGAGCAGTTCTTC	CASGPLPGFYNEQFF
NA	NA	TRBV9	TRBJ1-1	TGTGCCAGCAGCGTTACAGGGTTAGAAGCTTTCTTT	CASSVTGLEAFF
few	TRBD1	TRBV29-1	TRBJ2-1	TGCAGCGTTGGACTACCACCGGGACAGGCCCGCCGGGGGCAGTTCTTC	CSVGLPPGQARRGQFF
NA	NA	TRBV19	TRBJ2-7	TGTGCCAGTAGCACGTCTAGACATACGGGGGAGCAGTACTTC	CASSTSRHTGEQYF
NA	NA	TRBV11-3	TRBJ1-1	TGTGCCAGCAGCACCTCCTCGGGTAACACTGAAGCTTTCTTT	CASSTSSGNTEAFF
few	NA	TRBV28	TRBJ1-5	TGTGCCAGCAGCCCACCCCGGGGTATGTATAGCAATCAGCCCCAGCATTTT	CASSPPRGMYSNQPQHF
once	TRBD2	TRBV25-1	TRBJ2-3	TGTGCCAGCGACTCGGGACTAGCGGGGGAAGATACGCAGTATTTT	CASDSGLAGEDTQYF
NA	NA	TRBV6-6	TRBJ2-6	TGTGCCAGCAATGGAGCCGACTCTGGGGCCAACGTCCTGACTTTC	CASNGADSGANVLTF
NA	NA	TRBV9	TRBJ1-1	TGTGCCAGCAGCCCAACGGGGGGGGTCGAGGGGACTGAAGCTTTCTTT	CASSPTGGVEGTEAFF
NA	TRBD1	TRBV28	TRBJ1-2	TGTGCCAGCAGCGGGACAGGGAGAGAAGGCTACACCTTC	CASSGTGREGYTF
NA	NA	TRBV30	TRBJ2-1	TGTGCCTGGAGTGTACGGGTCAGGAGGTACAATGAGCAGTTCTTC	CAWSVRVRRYNEQFF
few	NA	TRBV4-1	TRBJ1-2	TGCGCCAGCAGCCAAGGACTTTTCGATGGCTACACCTTC	CASSQGLFDGYTF
NA	TRBD1	TRBV10-1	TRBJ2-3	TGCGCCAGCAGTGAAGGGACAGGGCATCGCACAGATACGCAGTATTTT	CASSEGTGHRTDTQYF
many	NA	TRBV18	TRBJ2-1	TGTGCCAGCAAAACGGACAGCTCCTACAATGAGCAGTTCTTC	CASKTDSSYNEQFF